This T cell receptor (beta chain) is from a study of blood T cell repertoires in COVID-19 (dated by TCRdb to 2018 to 2021). Background for the entire study: The collaborator samples originated in the United States, Italy and Spain and spanned the acute and convalescent phases of COVID-19. The prospective study material was composed of cDNA or gDNA derived from T cells, B-cell-depleted T cells, or PBMCs. Subjects who had been exposed to COVID-19, were actively infected with it, or had recovered from it provided the deeply sampled blood TCRbeta repertoires that made up the dataset. The repertoires were released in a freely available public database intended as a resource for research on the immune response to SARS-CoV-2. The samples were drawn from the first 160 participants of the ongoing ImmuneRACE study and from 950 to 1,500 subjects provided by 6 global collaborators. A de-identified subject ID, COVID-19 status, age in years and sex were almost always included in the sample metadata. HLA class I and class II types, where available, came from metadata supplied by the sample provider rather than from assay-based typing.

With regard to this clone: The antigen it recognizes is unknown. No base quality information exists; no much larger clone differs at one position.

The immunoSEQ Assay, a bias-controlled multiplex PCR, was used to amplify TCRbeta CDR3 regions from genomic DNA. In the source study's methods: Nucleated cell counts per sample were estimated from amplification of reference gene primers within the assay. Sequence reads were collapsed and filtered to measure the absolute abundance of every unique TCRbeta CDR3 rearrangement. For each sample, productive Simpson clonality was calculated as the square root of Simpson's diversity index over productive rearrangements. This immuneACCESS table, as held by TCRdb, lists in-frame sequences with V and J called but not all clones. Of the missing ones, under half trace to an unresolved V gene in checked studies; the others have no known cause. V and J calls and clone size follow that table, whereas D and trimming were derived from the DNA. Counted in this sample were about 200,000 clones; roughly 88% of them appeared once. The ten most abundant clones make up under 15% of the sample.

The collaborating institutions used their own protocols to collect whole blood in K2EDTA tubes. For TCRbeta analysis, collaborators shipped samples as frozen whole blood, isolated PBMCs, or DNA extracted from either of those sample types. Cut back by 4 bases and 6 bases, the V and J ends lie 10 bases apart. Looking up the germline V gene yields CDR1 WSHSY and CDR2 SAAADI. Measured from the cysteine to the phenylalanine, the CDR3 is 12 residues long. The sequence is cut down to CDR3 DNA, 36 bases in frame from base 1. General study outcomes and caveats: Clinical and demographic metadata were provided uncurated, with the amount varying by source and participant.

This receptor was obtained from a human donor in a cohort sampled during active COVID-19. Source material: peripheral blood. The rearrangement joined TRBV10-2 to TRBJ2-7; the D gene cannot be named for sure. The CDR3 amino acid sequence is: CASSAGALEQYF. The sequenced DNA is TGCGCCAGCAGTGCCGGTGCTCTCGAGCAGTACTTC.